Below, 28 T cell receptor beta chains from the same sample are listed, as sequenced in a study of OX40 agonist ivuxolimab in advanced cancers. TCRdb keeps only in-frame clones here, not all; method: immunoSEQ multiplex PCR. The sample has over 50,000 clones, approximately 86% seen once; the top ten hold under 0.65%. The sequences come from CD4+ or CD8+ T cells sorted from blood, collected in a trial of the OX40 agonist ivuxolimab. These receptors all come from an adult with an advanced solid tumor such as melanoma, head and neck, liver or kidney cancer.

The chain is built from TRBV19 and TRBJ2-7, with a possible D match to TRBD1 (5 bases). The CDR3 consists of 16 residues. Trimming cost V 3 bases and J 0 bases, with 15 bases left between them. From germline, CDR1 is LNHDA and CDR2 SQIVND (reference sequence). The CDR3 loop reads CASSIGAAVSSYEQYF. CDR3 sequence (DNA): TGTGCCAGTAGTATTGGGGCAGCCGTGAGCTCCTACGAGCAGTACTTC.

This chain links TRBV11-3 with TRBJ2-1; no clear D gene. The CDR3 covers 16 residues. Germline CDR1 and CDR2: SGHNT and YENEEA. Trimming took off 5 bases at V and 0 bases at J, with 14 bases between the two ends. The CDR3, as DNA: TGTGCCAGCAGCCTGCCATACTCGAGCTCCTACAATGAGCAGTTCTTC. Its protein is CASSLPYSSSYNEQFF.

V and J are TRBV4-1 and TRBJ1-4; 9 nucleotides match TRBD1. Looked up from germline, CDR1 is MGHRA and CDR2 is YSYEKL. V shed 4 bases and J 6 bases; nucleotides not matched to a gene: 9. The length of the CDR3 is 16 residues. The CDR3 region has the DNA TGCGCCAGCAGCCCAGGCAGGGGACAGGGTGATGAAAAACTGTTTTTT. Amino acids: CASSPGRGQGDEKLFF.

A single count supports this clone. The chain employs TRBV6-1 and TRBJ2-7; 9 positions agree with TRBD2. The CDR3 is made up of 14 amino acids. With V trimmed by 7 bases and J by 3 bases, 7 bases remained unmatched. Germline V gene sequence: CDR1 MNHNS, CDR2 SASEGT. CDR3: CASMGGRAIYEQYF. As DNA, the CDR3 is TGTGCCAGCATGGGCGGGAGGGCCATCTACGAGCAGTACTTC.

The chain is built from TRBV7-9 and TRBJ2-1; 15 nucleotides agree with TRBD2. This CDR3 comprises 16 residues. Germline V gives CDR1 SEHNR, CDR2 FQNEAQ (reference sequence). With 1 base clipped from V and 8 bases from J, the junction kept 3 bases outside the gene matches. The CDR3 loop reads CASSLGRTSGRDEQFF. The CDR3 DNA reads as TGTGCCAGCAGCTTAGGTAGGACTAGCGGGAGGGATGAGCAGTTCTTC.

V gene TRBV28 combines with J gene TRBJ2-5; TRBD2 might be the D (6 bases). Per the germline V gene, CDR1 is MDHEN and CDR2 is SYDVKM. The CDR3 length is 15 residues. The ends were cut back, 4 bases at V and 5 bases at J, with 17 bases in the middle. This chain's CDR3 is CASSSQLAGGETQYF. Here the CDR3 DNA reads TGTGCCAGCAGTTCCCAACTAGCCGGAGGGGAGACCCAGTACTTC.

This rearrangement joins TRBV11-2 to TRBJ2-7, with TRBD2 identical over 10 bases. The V gene's germline CDR1 is SGHAT and CDR2 FQNNGV. Trimming took 6 bases from V and 2 from J; bases not matched to a gene: 4. The CDR3 contains 14 residues. The chain's CDR3 is CASRRAGGPYEQYF. The CDR3 DNA sequence: TGTGCCAGCAGGCGAGCGGGAGGGCCCTACGAGCAGTACTTC.

The chain combines TRBV10-3 with TRBJ2-3; perhaps D is TRBD1 or TRBD2 (7 bases each). The germline CDR1 and CDR2 sequences are ENHRY and SYGVKD. V lost 10 bases and J lost 3, with 14 bases in between. The CDR3 totals 13 residues. CDR3: CATGEGATDTQYF. CDR3 in DNA: TGTGCCACGGGGGAGGGGGCGACAGATACGCAGTATTTT.

This chain connects TRBV4-3 to TRBJ1-4, with 7 bases aligning to TRBD1. This CDR3 contains 15 residues. Germline V lookup: CDR1 LGHNA, CDR2 YSLEER. After removal of 0 bases from V and 5 bases from J, the junction contained 3 bases not matched to a gene. CDR3 sequence (DNA): TGCGCCAGCAGCCAAGATAGACAGGGAAATGAAAAACTGTTTTTT. This codes for CASSQDRQGNEKLFF.

This rearrangement joins TRBV12-5 to TRBJ2-3, with TRBD2 matching over 8 bases. The ends lost 1 base at V and 0 bases at J; junction bases unmatched: 3. Germline CDR1 and CDR2: LGHNT and FRNRAP. The length of the CDR3 is 16 residues. This CDR3 is CASGLGLATSTDTQYF. The DNA for the CDR3 is TGTGCTAGTGGTTTGGGACTAGCGACTAGCACAGATACGCAGTATTTT.

The V and J genes are TRBV10-1 and TRBJ2-1; 7 bases fit TRBD2. Germline CDR1 WNHNN, CDR2 SYGVQD (reference sequence). The J segment lost 10 bases and the V segment lost 4 bases, leaving 4 bases of the junction unmatched. The CDR3 has 12 residues. CDR3 loop: CASSGPGGEQFF. Written as DNA, the CDR3 is TGCGCCAGCAGTGGTCCGGGGGGAGAGCAGTTCTTC.

In DNA, the CDR3 is TGTGCCAGCAGCAGCCCCAGGGGTCGGAACGAGCAGTACTTC. Amino acid sequence: CASSSPRGRNEQYF. The V and J genes are TRBV21-1 and TRBJ2-7; TRBD1 is taken as the D call from the table, unchecked against the DNA. TRBV21-1 is marked as a pseudogene. The CDR3 has 14 amino acids.

V usage is TRBV7-2 and J usage is TRBJ2-2; D not resolved. V gave up 3 bases and J gave up 6 bases, with 11 bases separating them. Germline CDR1 and CDR2: SGHTA and FQGNSA. This CDR3 has 14 residues. For the CDR3, the DNA is TGTGCCAGCAGCTTGGGGTTAGACGCCGGGGAGCTGTTTTTT. Translation gives CASSLGLDAGELFF.

This chain joins TRBV15 and TRBJ2-1; 9 positions agree with TRBD1. CDR1 and CDR2 (germline): LNHNV, YYDKDF (reference sequence). The CDR3 runs to 14 residues. After removal of 3 bases from V and 11 bases from J, the junction contained 8 bases not matched to a gene. The CDR3 is CATSRGQGFVKQFF. In DNA, the CDR3 is TGTGCCACCAGCAGGGGACAGGGTTTTGTTAAGCAGTTCTTC.

This clone was seen only a few times. The rearrangement links TRBV9 to TRBJ1-5, with TRBD1 as a possible D gene (5 bases). Germline V gives CDR1 SGDLS, CDR2 YYNGEE. This CDR3 contains 14 residues. V lost 4 bases and J 2 bases, leaving 10 bases between the germline ends. CDR3 in amino acids: CASSPGGGNQPQHF. DNA of the CDR3: TGTGCCAGCAGCCCCGGGGGGGGCAATCAGCCCCAGCATTTT.

The genes are TRBV21-1 and TRBJ2-3; TRBD1 reflects the table's D call only, with no check against the DNA. TRBV21-1 is recorded as a pseudogene. The CDR3 spans 18 residues. CDR3 coding DNA: TGTGCCAGCAGCCTAAAAGGGGATCTAGGCGAGGGCACAGATACGCAGTATTTT. Translated, it gives CASSLKGDLGEGTDTQYF.

The chain recombines TRBV19 with TRBJ2-5; tentatively, D is TRBD1 (6 bases). V shed 3 bases and J shed 8 bases, with 19 bases lying between them. The CDR3 is 15 amino acids. The germline gives CDR1 LNHDA, CDR2 SQIVND (reference sequence). DNA for the CDR3: TGTGCCAGTAGTATCTCCGGGGAGTTGGGGGCCACCCAGTACTTC. The encoded protein is CASSISGELGATQYF.

The J gene is TRBJ2-2, the V gene TRBV10-1, with TRBD1 identical over 10 bases. The CDR3 length is 15 residues. CDR1 is WNHNN, CDR2 SYGVQD, per germline (reference sequence). V was clipped by 3 bases and J by 6 bases; unmatched bases: 4. CDR3 region: CASSDEGTGAGELFF. The CDR3 region has the DNA TGCGCCAGCAGTGACGAAGGGACAGGGGCCGGGGAGCTGTTTTTT.

The gene calls are TRBV19 and TRBJ1-5; D gene uncertain. Trimming removed 8 bases from V and 6 bases from J, with 23 bases in between. Germline-derived CDR1 and CDR2 are LNHDA and SQIVND (reference sequence). This CDR3 spans 16 amino acids. Here the CDR3 DNA reads TGTGCCAGTGTTAAAAGGACGGGCCTCGGGATTCAGCCCCAGCATTTT. This codes for CASVKRTGLGIQPQHF.

The chain combines TRBV5-1 with TRBJ2-1; TRBD2 matches at 8 bases. V lost 6 bases to trimming and J lost 4 bases; unmatched junction nucleotides: 6. Germline loops: CDR1 SGHRS, CDR2 YFSETQ. This CDR3 comprises 14 residues. CDR3 sequence (DNA): TGCGCCAGCACCTTAGCGGGACTATACAATGAGCAGTTCTTC. It translates to CASTLAGLYNEQFF.

V is TRBV28 and J is TRBJ1-2, with D tentatively TRBD1 (5 bases). Germline V lookup: CDR1 MDHEN, CDR2 SYDVKM. The ends were cut back, 3 bases at V and 8 bases at J, with 16 bases in the middle. CDR3 length: 14 residues. CDR3 nucleotide sequence: TGTGCCAGCAGTTTCGGGGGTCGGAGGCGCGGCTACACCTTC. It is translated as CASSFGGRRRGYTF.

The J gene is TRBJ2-1, the V gene TRBV12-5, with 10 bases identical to TRBD1. This CDR3 region has 14 residues. J gave up 4 bases and V 6 bases, and 3 bases lay outside the gene matches. Per germline, CDR1 LGHNT and CDR2 FRNRAP. CDR3 residues: CASGRGQGYNEQFF. In DNA, the CDR3 is TGTGCTAGTGGCCGGGGACAGGGGTACAATGAGCAGTTCTTC.

The V and J genes are TRBV5-6 and TRBJ2-1, with 10 bases matching TRBD2. CDR1 is SGHDT and CDR2 is YYEEEE in the germline V gene. CDR3 length: 14 amino acids. The junction had 3 bases not matched to a gene; V was cut back by 1 base and J by 8 bases. The CDR3 nucleotides are TGTGCCAGCAGCTTGCTAGCGGGAGAGGATGAGCAGTTCTTC. It specifies CASSLLAGEDEQFF.

The chain has TRBV11-2 and TRBJ2-2; TRBD2 matches 9 bases. CDR1 and CDR2 (germline): SGHAT, FQNNGV. J lost 4 bases, V lost 7 bases, and 13 bases had no gene match. This CDR3 region has 17 residues. Written as DNA, the CDR3 is TGTGCCAGCAAAGGGCTAGCGGGGCCTCGGGTCACCGGGGAGCTGTTTTTT. Translating gives CASKGLAGPRVTGELFF.

This clone was found once. The CDR3 loop is CASSIDRSGANVLTF. The CDR3 region has the DNA TGCGCCAGCAGCATAGACCGCTCTGGGGCCAACGTCCTGACTTTC. V usage is TRBV5-1 and J usage is TRBJ2-6; D unclear. V lost 4 bases, J lost 0 bases, and 8 bases lay in between. The CDR3 runs 15 residues. The germline V gene has CDR1 SGHRS and CDR2 YFSETQ.

The chain links TRBV14 to TRBJ2-3; D remains ambiguous. Germline CDR1 SGHDN, CDR2 FVKESK. Between the trimmed V and J ends, which lost 1 base and 6 bases, there was a span of 2 bases. The CDR3 runs to 11 residues. CDR3 amino acids: CASSQADTQYF. CDR3 DNA sequence: TGTGCCAGCAGCCAAGCGGATACGCAGTATTTT.

This chain uses TRBV5-4 with TRBJ2-7; D not certain. CDR1 and CDR2 (germline): SGHNT, YYREEE (reference sequence). Deletions cut 3 bases from V and 3 bases from J, with 10 bases between. The CDR3 consists of 13 residues. The CDR3 sequence is CASSSDVVYEQYF. Here the CDR3 DNA reads TGTGCCAGCAGCTCCGACGTAGTCTACGAGCAGTACTTC.

CDR3 amino acids: CAWSLRGPNYGYTF. The CDR3 coding sequence is TGTGCCTGGAGTCTAAGGGGCCCCAACTATGGCTACACCTTC. The chain carries TRBV30 and TRBJ1-2, with D perhaps TRBD1 (5 bases). Per the germline V gene, CDR1 is GTSNPN and CDR2 is SVGIG (reference sequence). V lost 2 bases to trimming and J lost 2 bases, with 12 bases between them. The CDR3 runs 14 residues. The full variable domain, with the rest looked up from reference TRBV30 and TRBJ1-2, is SQTIHQWPATLVQPVGSPLSLECTVEGTSNPNLYWYRQAAGRGLQLLFYSVGIGQISSEVPQNLSASRPQDRQFILSSKKLLLSDSGFYLCAWSLRGPNYGYTFGSGTRLTVV.